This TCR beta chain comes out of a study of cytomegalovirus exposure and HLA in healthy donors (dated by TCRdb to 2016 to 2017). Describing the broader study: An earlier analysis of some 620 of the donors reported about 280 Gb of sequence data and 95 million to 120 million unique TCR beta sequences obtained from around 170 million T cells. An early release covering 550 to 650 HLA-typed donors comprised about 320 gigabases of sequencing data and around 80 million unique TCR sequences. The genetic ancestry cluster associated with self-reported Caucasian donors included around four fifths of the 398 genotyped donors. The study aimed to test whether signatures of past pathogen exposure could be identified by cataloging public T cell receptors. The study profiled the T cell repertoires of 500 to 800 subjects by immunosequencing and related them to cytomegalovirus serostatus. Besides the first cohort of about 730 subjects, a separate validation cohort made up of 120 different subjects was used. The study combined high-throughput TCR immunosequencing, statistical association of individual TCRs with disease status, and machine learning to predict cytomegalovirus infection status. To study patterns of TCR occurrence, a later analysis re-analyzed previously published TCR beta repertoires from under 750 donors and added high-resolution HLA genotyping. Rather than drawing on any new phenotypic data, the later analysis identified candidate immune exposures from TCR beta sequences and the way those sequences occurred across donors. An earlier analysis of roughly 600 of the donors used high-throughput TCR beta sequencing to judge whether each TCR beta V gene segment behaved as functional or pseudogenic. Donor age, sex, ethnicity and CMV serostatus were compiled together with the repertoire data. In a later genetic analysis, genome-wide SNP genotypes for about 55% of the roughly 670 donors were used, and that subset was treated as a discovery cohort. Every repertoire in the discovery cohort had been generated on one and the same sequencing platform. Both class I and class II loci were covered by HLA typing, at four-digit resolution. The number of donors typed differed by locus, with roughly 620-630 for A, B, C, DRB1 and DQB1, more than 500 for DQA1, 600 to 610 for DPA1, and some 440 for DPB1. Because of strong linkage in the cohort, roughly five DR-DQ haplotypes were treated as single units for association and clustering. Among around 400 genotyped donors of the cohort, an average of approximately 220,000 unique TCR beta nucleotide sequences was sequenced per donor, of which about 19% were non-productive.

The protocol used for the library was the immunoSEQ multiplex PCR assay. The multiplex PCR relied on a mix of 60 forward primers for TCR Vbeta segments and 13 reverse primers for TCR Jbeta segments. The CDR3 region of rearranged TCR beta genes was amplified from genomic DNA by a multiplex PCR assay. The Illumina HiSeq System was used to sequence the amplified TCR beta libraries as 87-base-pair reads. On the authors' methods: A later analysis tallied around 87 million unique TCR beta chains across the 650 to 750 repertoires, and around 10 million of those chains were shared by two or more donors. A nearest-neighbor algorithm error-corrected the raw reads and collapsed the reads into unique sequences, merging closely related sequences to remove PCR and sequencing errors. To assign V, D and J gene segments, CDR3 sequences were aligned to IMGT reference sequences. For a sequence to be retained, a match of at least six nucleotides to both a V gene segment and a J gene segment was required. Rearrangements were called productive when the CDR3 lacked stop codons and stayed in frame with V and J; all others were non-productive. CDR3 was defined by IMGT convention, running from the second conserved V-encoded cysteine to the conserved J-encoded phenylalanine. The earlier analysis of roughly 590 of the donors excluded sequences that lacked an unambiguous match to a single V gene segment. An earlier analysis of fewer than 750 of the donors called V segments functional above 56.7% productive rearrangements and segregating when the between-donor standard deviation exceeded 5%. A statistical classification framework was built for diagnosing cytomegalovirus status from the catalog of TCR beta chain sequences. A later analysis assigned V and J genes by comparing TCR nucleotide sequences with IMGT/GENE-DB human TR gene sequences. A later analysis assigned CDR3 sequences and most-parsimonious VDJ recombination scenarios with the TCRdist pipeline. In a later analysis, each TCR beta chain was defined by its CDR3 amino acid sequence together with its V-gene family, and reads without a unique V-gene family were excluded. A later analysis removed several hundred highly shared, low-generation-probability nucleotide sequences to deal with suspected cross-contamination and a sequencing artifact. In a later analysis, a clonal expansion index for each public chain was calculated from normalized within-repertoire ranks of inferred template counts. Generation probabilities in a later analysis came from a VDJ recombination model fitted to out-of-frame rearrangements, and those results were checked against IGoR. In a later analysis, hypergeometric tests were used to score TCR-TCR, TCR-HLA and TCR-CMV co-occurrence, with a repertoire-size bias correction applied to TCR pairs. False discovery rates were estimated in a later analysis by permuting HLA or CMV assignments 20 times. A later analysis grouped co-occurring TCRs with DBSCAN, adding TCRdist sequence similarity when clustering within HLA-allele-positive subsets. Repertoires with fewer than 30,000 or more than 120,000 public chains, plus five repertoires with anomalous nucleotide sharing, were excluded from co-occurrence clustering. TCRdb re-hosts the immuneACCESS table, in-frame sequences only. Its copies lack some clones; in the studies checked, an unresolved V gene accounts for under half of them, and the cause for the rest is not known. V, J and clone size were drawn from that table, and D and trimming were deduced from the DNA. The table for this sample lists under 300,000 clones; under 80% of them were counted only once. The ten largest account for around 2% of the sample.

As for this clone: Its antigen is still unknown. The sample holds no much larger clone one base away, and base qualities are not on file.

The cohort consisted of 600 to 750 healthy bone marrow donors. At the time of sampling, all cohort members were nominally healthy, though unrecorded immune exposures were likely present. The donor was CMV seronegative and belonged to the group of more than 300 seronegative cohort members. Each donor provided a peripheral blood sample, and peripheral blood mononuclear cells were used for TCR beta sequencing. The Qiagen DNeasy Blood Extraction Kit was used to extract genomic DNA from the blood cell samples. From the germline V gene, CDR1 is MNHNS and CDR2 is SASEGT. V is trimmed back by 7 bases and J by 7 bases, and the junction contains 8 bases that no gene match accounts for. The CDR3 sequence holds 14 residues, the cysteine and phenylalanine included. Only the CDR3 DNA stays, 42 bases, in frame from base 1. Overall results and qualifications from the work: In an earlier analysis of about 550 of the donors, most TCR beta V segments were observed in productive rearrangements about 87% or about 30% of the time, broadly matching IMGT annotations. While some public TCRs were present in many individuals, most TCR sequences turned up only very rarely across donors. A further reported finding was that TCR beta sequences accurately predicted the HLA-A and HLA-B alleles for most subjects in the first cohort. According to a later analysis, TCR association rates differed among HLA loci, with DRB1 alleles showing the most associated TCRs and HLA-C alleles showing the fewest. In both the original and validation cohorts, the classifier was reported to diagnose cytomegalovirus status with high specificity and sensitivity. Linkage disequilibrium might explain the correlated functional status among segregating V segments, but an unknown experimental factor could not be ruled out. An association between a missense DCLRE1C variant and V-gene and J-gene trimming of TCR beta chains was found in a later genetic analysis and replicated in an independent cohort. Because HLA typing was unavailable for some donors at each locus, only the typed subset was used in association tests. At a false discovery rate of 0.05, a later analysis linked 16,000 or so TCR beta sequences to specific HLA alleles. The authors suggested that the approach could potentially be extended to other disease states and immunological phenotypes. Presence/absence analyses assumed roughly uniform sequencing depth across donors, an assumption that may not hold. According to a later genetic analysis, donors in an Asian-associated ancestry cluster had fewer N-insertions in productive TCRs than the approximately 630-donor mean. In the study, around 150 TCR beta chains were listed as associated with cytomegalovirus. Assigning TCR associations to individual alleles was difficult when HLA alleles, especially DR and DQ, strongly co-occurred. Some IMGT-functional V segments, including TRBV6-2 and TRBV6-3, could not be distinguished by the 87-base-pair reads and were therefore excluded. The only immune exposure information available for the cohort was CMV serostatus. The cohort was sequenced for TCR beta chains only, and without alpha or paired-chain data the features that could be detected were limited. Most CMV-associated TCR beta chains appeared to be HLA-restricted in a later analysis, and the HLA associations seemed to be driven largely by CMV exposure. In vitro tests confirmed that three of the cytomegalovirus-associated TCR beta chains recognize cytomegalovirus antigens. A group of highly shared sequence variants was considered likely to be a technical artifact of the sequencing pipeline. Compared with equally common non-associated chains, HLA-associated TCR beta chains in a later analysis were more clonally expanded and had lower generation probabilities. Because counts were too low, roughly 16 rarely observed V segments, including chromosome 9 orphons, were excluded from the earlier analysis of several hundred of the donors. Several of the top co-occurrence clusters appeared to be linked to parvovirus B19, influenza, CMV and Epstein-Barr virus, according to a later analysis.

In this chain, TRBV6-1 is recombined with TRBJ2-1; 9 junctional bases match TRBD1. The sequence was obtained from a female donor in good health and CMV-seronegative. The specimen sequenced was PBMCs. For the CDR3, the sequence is CASTGTGKPNEQFF. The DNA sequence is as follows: TGTGCCAGCACCGGGACAGGGAAACCGAATGAGCAGTTCTTC.